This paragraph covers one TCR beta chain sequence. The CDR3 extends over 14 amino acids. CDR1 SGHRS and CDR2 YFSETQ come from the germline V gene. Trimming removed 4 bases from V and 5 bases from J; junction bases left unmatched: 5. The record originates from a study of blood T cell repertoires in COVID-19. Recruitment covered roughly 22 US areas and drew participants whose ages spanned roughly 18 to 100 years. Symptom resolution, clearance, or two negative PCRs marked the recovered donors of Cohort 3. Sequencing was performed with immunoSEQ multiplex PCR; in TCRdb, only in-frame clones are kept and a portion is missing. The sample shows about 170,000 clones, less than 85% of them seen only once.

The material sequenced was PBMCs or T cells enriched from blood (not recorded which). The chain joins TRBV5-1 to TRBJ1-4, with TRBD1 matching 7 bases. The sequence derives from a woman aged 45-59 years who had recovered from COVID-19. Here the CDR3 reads CASSILGQNEKLFF. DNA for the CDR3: TGCGCCAGCAGCATCCTGGGACAGAATGAAAAACTGTTTTTT.